Sequencing of this T cell receptor (beta chain) was carried out in a study of CD8 T cells in ankylosing spondylitis. Quantitative barcoded 5'-RACE was used to prepare TCR beta libraries. MiXCR, run by TCRdb on the 5' RACE reads, gives a single entry per CDR3 protein. The sample holds 750,000 to 850,000 distinct CDR3 sequences, around 11% seen once. The V and J ends lost 2 bases and 6 bases, in that order; junction bases with no gene match: 0. This CDR3 contains 12 residues. CDR1 and CDR2 (germline): SGHNT, YYREEE (reference sequence). At least ten counts were recorded for this clonotype. No antigen is known for it. Points from the study as a whole: There was a TCR beta motif, made of several highly homologous variants, that appeared characteristic of ankylosing spondylitis blood.

The source material was blood, either unsorted or a sorted T cell fraction (not recorded which). The source is a male donor with ankylosing spondylitis. J is TRBJ2-7 and V is TRBV5-4, with 9 bases identical to TRBD2. CDR3 loop: CASSFSGSEQYF. In DNA form, the CDR3 reads TGTGCCAGCAGCTTTAGCGGGAGCGAGCAGTACTTC.